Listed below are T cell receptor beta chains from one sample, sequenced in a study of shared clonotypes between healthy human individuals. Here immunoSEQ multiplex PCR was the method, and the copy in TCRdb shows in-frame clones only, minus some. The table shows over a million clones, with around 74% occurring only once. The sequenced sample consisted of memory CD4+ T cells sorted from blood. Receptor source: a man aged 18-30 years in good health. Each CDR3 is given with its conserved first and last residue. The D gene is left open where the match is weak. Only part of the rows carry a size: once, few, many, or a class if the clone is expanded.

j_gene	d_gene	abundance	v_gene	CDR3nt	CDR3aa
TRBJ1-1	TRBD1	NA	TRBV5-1	TGCGCCAGCAGCAGCAGGGGGGAGACAGGGGAAGCTTTCTTT	CASSSRGETGEAFF
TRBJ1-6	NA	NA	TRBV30	TGTGCCTGGACTAGGGGATTGTTTGATTCACCCCTCCACTTT	CAWTRGLFDSPLHF
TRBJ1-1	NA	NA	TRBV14	TGTGCCAGCAGCCTCTATGGGTACACTGAAGCTTTCTTT	CASSLYGYTEAFF
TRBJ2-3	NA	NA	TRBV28	TGTGCCAGCAGTTTTCGAGGGGCAGATACGCAGTATTTT	CASSFRGADTQYF
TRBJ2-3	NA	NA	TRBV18	TGTGCCAGCTCACCACCTGTAGGGATGAGCACAGATACGCAGTATTTT	CASSPPVGMSTDTQYF
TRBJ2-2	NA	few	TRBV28	TGTGCCAGCAGTTTCCCACAGGGAACCTCAACCGGGGAGCTGTTTTTT	CASSFPQGTSTGELFF
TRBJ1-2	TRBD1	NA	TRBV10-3	TGTGCCCCGACAGGGTTTTGTACCTTC	CAPTGFCTF
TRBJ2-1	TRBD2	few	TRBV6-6	TGTGCCAGCAGCCGGACTAGCGGGGCAGTGGGGAATGAGCAGTTCTTC	CASSRTSGAVGNEQFF
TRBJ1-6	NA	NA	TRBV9	TGTGCCAGCAACGAGGGACACCAAAATTCACCCCTCCACTTT	CASNEGHQNSPLHF
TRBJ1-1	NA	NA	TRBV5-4	TGTGCCAGCAGCCTCCGGGAGGCGAACACTGAAGCTTTCTTT	CASSLREANTEAFF
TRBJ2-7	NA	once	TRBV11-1	TGTGCCAGCAGCTTTCGCGGACCCTCCTACGAGCAGTACTTC	CASSFRGPSYEQYF
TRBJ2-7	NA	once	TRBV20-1	TGCAGTGCAACGGGGCTCGGCGAGCAGTACTTC	CSATGLGEQYF
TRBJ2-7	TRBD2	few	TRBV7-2	TGTGCCAGCAGCTTAGTCCTAGCGGGAGGCAACGAGCAGTACTTC	CASSLVLAGGNEQYF
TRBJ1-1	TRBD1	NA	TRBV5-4	TGTGCCAGCGGCGGGACAGACATGAACACTGAAGCTTTCTTT	CASGGTDMNTEAFF
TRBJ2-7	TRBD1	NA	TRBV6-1	TGTGCCAGCAGTGAAGCGGGGACAGGGACCTACGAGCAGTACTTC	CASSEAGTGTYEQYF
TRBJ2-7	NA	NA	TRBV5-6	TGTGCCAGCAGCTTGGCGGCGGGCCTTCGGTTAGAGCAGTACTTC	CASSLAAGLRLEQYF
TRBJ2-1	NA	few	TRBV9	TGTGCCAGCAGCGCGGACGACTACAATGAGCAGTTCTTC	CASSADDYNEQFF
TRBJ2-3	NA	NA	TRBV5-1	TGCGCCAGCAGCTTGGGGATTCGCACAGATACGCAGTATTTT	CASSLGIRTDTQYF
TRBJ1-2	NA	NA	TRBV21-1	TGTGCCATTTTTTATCACGGACAGGAAGGGGGCTACACCTTC	CAIFYHGQEGGYTF
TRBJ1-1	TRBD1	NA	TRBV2	TGTGCCAGCAGAAGGGACAGCCATAACACTGAAGCTTTCTTT	CASRRDSHNTEAFF
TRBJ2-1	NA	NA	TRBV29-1	TGCAGCGTTGAGGAGGTGGCTAGGTCCTACAATGAGCAGTTCTTC	CSVEEVARSYNEQFF
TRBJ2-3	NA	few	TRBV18	TGTGCCAGCTCAGCCAATGGTGGGGGTACCACAGATACGCAGTATTTT	CASSANGGGTTDTQYF
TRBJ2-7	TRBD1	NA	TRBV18	TGTGCCAGCTCACCACGGACAGGGTATATTGAGCAGTACTTC	CASSPRTGYIEQYF
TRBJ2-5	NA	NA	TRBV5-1	TGCGCCAGCAGCCCTGGAGCGGGACAGCAAGAGACCCAGTACTTC	CASSPGAGQQETQYF
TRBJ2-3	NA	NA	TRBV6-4	TGTGCCAGCAGTGTGGGTAGCACAGATACGCAGTATTTT	CASSVGSTDTQYF
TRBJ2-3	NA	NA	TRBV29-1	TGCAGCGTCCGGAAAAGCACAGATACGCAGTATTTT	CSVRKSTDTQYF
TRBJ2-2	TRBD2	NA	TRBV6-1	TGTGCCAGCAGTCCCGGGGGGTCTTCCGGGGAGCTGTTTTTT	CASSPGGSSGELFF
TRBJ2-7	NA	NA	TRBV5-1	TGCGCCAGCAGCTGGGGGATCACTAACTGGCACTTC	CASSWGITNWHF
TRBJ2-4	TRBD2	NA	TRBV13	TGTGCCAGCAGCTTAGGCGCAGCGCTAGCGGGACAAAACATTCAGTACTTC	CASSLGAALAGQNIQYF